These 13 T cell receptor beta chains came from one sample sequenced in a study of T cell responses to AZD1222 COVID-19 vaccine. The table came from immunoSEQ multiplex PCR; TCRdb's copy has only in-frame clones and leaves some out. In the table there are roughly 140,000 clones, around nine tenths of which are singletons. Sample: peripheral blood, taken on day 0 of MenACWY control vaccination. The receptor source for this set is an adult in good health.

CDR3 sequence (DNA): TGCGCCAGCAGCCAAGATAGGGTTCGTTTTTTT. Its protein is CASSQDRVRFF. The chain is built from TRBV4-1 and TRBJ1-4; D is unclear. The germline CDR1 and CDR2 sequences are MGHRA and YSYEKL. Trimming stripped 0 bases from V and 17 bases from J, with 10 bases between. This CDR3 is 11 amino acids long.

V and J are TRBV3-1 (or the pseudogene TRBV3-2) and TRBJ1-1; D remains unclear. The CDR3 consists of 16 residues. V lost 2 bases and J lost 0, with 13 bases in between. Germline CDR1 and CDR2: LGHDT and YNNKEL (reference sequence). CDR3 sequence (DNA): TGTGCCAGCAGCCAATTATCACTCGGCATGAACACTGAAGCTTTCTTT. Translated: CASSQLSLGMNTEAFF.

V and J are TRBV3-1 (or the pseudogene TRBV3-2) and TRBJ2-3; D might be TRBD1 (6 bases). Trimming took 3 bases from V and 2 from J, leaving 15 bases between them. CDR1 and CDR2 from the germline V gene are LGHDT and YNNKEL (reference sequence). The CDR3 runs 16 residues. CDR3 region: CASSHEGTFLTDTQYF. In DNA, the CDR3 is TGTGCCAGCAGCCACGAGGGGACATTTCTCACAGATACGCAGTATTTT.

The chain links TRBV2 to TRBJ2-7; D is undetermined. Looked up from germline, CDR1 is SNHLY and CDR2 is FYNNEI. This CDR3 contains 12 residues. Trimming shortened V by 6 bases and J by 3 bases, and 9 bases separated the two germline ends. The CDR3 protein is CASSRDIYEQYF. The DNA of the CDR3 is TGTGCCAGCAGCCGAGACATCTACGAGCAGTACTTC.

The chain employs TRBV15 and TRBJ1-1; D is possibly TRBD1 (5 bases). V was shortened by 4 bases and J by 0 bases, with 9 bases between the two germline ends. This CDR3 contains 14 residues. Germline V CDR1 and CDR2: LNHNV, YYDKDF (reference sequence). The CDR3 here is CATSMGTLNTEAFF. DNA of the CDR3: TGTGCCACCAGCATGGGGACGTTGAACACTGAAGCTTTCTTT. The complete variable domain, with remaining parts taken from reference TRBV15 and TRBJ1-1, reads DAMVIQNPRYQVTQFGKPVTLSCSQTLNHNVMYWYQQKSSQAPKLLFHYYDKDFNNEADTPDNFQSRRPNTSFCFLDIRSPGLGDTAMYLCATSMGTLNTEAFFGQGTRLTVV.

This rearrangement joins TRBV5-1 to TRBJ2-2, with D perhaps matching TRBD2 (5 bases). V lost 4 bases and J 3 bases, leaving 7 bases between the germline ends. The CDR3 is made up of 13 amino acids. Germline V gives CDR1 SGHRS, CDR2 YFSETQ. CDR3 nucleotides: TGCGCCAGCAGCCGGCGGGACACCGGGGAGCTGTTTTTT. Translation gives CASSRRDTGELFF.

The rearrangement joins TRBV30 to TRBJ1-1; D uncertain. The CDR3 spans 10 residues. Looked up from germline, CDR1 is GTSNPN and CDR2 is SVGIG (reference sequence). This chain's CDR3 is CASGITEAFF. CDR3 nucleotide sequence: TGTGCATCGGGGATCACTGAAGCTTTCTTT. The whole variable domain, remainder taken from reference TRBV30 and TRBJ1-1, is SQTIHQWPATLVQPVGSPLSLECTVEGTSNPNLYWYRQAAGRGLQLLFYSVGIGQISSEVPQNLSASRPQDRQFILSSKKLLLSDSGFYLCASGITEAFFGQGTRLTVV.

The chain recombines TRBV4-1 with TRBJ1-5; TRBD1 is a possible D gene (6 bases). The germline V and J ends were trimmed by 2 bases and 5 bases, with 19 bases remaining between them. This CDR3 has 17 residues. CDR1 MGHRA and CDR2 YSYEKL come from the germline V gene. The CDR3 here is CASSQFPRGDKDQPQHF. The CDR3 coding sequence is TGCGCCAGCAGCCAATTTCCGAGGGGGGACAAAGATCAGCCCCAGCATTTT.

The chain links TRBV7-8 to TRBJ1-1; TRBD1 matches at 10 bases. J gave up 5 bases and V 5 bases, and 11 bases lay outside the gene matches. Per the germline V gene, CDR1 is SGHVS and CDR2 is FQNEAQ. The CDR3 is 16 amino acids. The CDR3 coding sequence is TGTGCCAGCAGCCCAAGGGCTGGACAGGGGGGAACTGAAGCTTTCTTT. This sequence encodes CASSPRAGQGGTEAFF.

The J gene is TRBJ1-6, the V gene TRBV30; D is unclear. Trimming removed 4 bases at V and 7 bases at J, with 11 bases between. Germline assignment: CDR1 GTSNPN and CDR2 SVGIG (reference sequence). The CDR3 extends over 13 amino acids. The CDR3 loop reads CAWKVLGNSPLHF. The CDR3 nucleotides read TGTGCCTGGAAGGTCTTGGGCAATTCACCCCTCCACTTT.

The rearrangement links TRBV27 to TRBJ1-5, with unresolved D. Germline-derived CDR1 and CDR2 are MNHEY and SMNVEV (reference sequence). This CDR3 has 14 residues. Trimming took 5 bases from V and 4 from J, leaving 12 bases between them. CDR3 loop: CASSASLGNQPQHF. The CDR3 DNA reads TGTGCCAGCAGTGCCTCGCTGGGTAATCAGCCCCAGCATTTT.

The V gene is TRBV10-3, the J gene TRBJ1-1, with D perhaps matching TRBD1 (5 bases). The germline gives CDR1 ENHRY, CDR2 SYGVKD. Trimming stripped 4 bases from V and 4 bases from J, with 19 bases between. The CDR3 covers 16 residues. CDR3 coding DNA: TGTGCCATCAGTGGAGTTCAGTTGGGGGGAAGCACTGAAGCTTTCTTT. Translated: CAISGVQLGGSTEAFF.

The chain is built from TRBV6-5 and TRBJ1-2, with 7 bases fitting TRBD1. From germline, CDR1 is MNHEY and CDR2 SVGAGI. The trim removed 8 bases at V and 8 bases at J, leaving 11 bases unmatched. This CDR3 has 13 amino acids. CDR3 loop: CASQKSGGYGYTF. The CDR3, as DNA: TGTGCCAGCCAAAAATCAGGGGGATACGGCTACACCTTC.